The 10 T cell receptor beta chains below all came from one sample that was sequenced in a study of T cell responses to AZD1222 COVID-19 vaccine. This table comes from immunoSEQ multiplex PCR, and its TCRdb copy is limited to in-frame clones, with some not included. The sample has around 140,000 clones; roughly nine tenths are singletons. The material was peripheral blood, obtained 28 days after the second AZD1222 dose. These receptors originate from an adult who received the AZD1222 COVID-19 vaccine.

This clone has ten or more counts. The rearrangement uses TRBV6-4 and TRBJ2-1; 8 positions agree with TRBD2. J was trimmed by 10 bases and V by 5 bases; bases with no gene match: 7. Germline-derived CDR1 and CDR2 are MRHNA and SNTAGT. The CDR3 spans 13 residues. DNA of the CDR3: TGTGCCAGCAGTTTTAGCGGGGAAGGGGAGCAGTTCTTC. Amino acids: CASSFSGEGEQFF.

This clone appeared once. The chain couples TRBV28 to TRBJ2-7; tentatively, D is TRBD1 or TRBD2 (5 bases each). The ends were cut back, 7 bases at V and 2 bases at J, with 12 bases in the middle. From germline, CDR1 is MDHEN and CDR2 SYDVKM. The CDR3 contains 13 residues. DNA for the CDR3: TGTGCCAGCACCGCCGGGACGGCCTACGAGCAGTACGTC. Protein: CASTAGTAYEQYV.

The rearrangement joins TRBV7-9 to TRBJ2-3; 7 bases are shared with TRBD1. Per germline, CDR1 SEHNR and CDR2 FQNEAQ (reference sequence). With V trimmed by 9 bases and J by 0 bases, 3 bases remained unmatched. CDR3 size: 13 residues. CDR3 in amino acids: CASAQGSTDTQYF. Here the CDR3 DNA reads TGTGCCAGTGCACAGGGGAGCACAGATACGCAGTATTTT.

Turning to this clone: This sample also contains other DNA sequences that code for the same CDR3. The chain links TRBV19 to TRBJ1-1; D is undetermined. Per germline, CDR1 LNHDA and CDR2 SQIVND (reference sequence). The CDR3 totals 13 residues. V was shortened by 1 base and J by 1 base, with 4 bases between the two germline ends. This CDR3 is CASSIGENTEAFF. The CDR3 nucleotides read TGTGCCAGTAGTATAGGAGAGAACACTGAAGCTTTCTTT.

V gene TRBV3-1 (or the pseudogene TRBV3-2) combines with J gene TRBJ2-1; D is uncertain. CDR1 is LGHDT and CDR2 is YNNKEL in the germline V gene (reference sequence). This CDR3 is built from 18 residues. V gave up 6 bases and J gave up 0 bases, with 21 bases separating them. This CDR3 is CASSRGRLSRSSYNEQFF. The CDR3 DNA reads as TGTGCCAGCAGTCGTGGACGTCTGTCCCGGAGCTCCTACAATGAGCAGTTCTTC.

The rearrangement joins TRBV11-2 to TRBJ2-5, with a tentative D call TRBD2 (7 bases). V lost 5 bases to trimming and J lost 4 bases, with 17 bases between them. This CDR3 contains 15 residues. CDR1 is SGHAT, CDR2 FQNNGV, per germline. The CDR3 protein is CASSHWTAGSETQYF. In DNA form, the CDR3 reads TGTGCCAGCAGCCACTGGACAGCGGGGTCAGAGACCCAGTACTTC.

The chain combines TRBV20-1 with TRBJ2-7; D is unresolved. The CDR3 is 11 amino acids. The V end was cut by 6 bases, the J end by 10 bases, with 16 bases between. Germline CDR1 DFQATT, CDR2 SNEGSKA (reference sequence). The CDR3 loop reads CSATDFSGQYF. CDR3 nucleotide sequence: TGCAGTGCCACAGATTTCAGTGGACAGTACTTC.

J is TRBJ1-1 and V is TRBV7-9; D is unresolved. CDR1 is SEHNR and CDR2 is FQNEAQ in the germline V gene (reference sequence). The length of the CDR3 is 11 residues. The V gene lost 5 bases and the J gene lost 8 bases, with 9 bases spanning the gap. The CDR3 region is CASSRIGEAFF. DNA for the CDR3: TGTGCCAGCAGCCGAATAGGGGAAGCTTTCTTT.

The chain recombines TRBV5-4 with TRBJ1-2; TRBD1 matches at 7 bases. Germline V gives CDR1 SGHNT, CDR2 YYREEE (reference sequence). The CDR3 covers 15 residues. The ends lost 1 base at V and 6 bases at J; junction bases unmatched: 9. The CDR3 DNA is TGTGCCAGCAGCTTGTTCTCCGGGACAGCTCATGGCTACACCTTC. It yields the protein CASSLFSGTAHGYTF.

This chain uses TRBV11-2 with TRBJ2-7; a weak D match, TRBD2 (7 bases). The germline CDR1 and CDR2 sequences are SGHAT and FQNNGV. V gave up 7 bases and J gave up 3 bases, with 22 bases separating them. The CDR3 sequence is 16 residues long. CDR3 residues: CASTPLGGRESYEQYF. The CDR3 DNA reads as TGTGCCAGCACCCCTCTGGGGGGGCGGGAGAGCTACGAGCAGTACTTC.